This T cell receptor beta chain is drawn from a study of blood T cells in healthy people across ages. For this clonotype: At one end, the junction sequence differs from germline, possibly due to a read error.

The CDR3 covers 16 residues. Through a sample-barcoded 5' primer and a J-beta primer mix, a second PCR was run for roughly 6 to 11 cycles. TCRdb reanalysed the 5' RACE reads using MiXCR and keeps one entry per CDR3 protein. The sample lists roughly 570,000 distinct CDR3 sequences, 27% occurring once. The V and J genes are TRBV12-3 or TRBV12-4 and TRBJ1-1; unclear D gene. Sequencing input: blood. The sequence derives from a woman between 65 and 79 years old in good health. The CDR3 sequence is CASRPLDGYFGTEASF. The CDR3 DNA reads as TGTGCCAGCAGGCCCCTGGACGGATATTTTGGTACTGAAGCTTCCTTT.